This TCR beta chain is from a study of T cells in Graves' hyperthyroidism and ophthalmopathy. Study summary: It was at initial diagnosis, before any treatment, that peripheral blood was collected.

Newly diagnosed hyperthyroidism patients aged 18 to 65 years had disease lasting under 2 months. There are 19 residues in the CDR3. Germline V gene data show CDR1 as DFQATT and CDR2 as SNEGSKA (reference sequence). V shed 5 bases, J shed 2 bases, and the junction held 16 bases outside the gene matches. The CDR3 regions of TCR beta were amplified from RNA transcripts. When the TCR CDR3 underwent first-round RT-PCR, the HTBI primer set was used. TCRdb reprocessed the multiplex PCR reads via MiXCR and lists one record per CDR3 protein. The sample consists of about 550,000 distinct CDR3 sequences, 20% to 25% of them appearing once.

This clonotype was sampled from a man between 18 and 29 years old with Graves' hyperthyroidism. Sequenced material: blood. V and J are TRBV20-1 and TRBJ2-5, with 14 bases lining up with TRBD2. The DNA for the CDR3 is TGCAGTGCTGGTAGGGGACTAGCGGGAGAGATGGCAGGTCAAGAGACCCAGTACTTC. As protein: CSAGRGLAGEMAGQETQYF.